This T cell receptor beta chain was documented in a study of cytomegalovirus exposure and HLA in healthy donors. The CDR3 extends over 13 amino acids. Germline V gene data show CDR1 as SGHRS and CDR2 as YFSETQ. Deletions cut 1 base from V and 1 base from J, with 5 bases between. PCR was performed using 60 Vbeta and 13 Jbeta primers. Assay: immunoSEQ multiplex PCR; the TCRdb copy retains only in-frame clones and omits some. The sample records around 130,000 clones, about four fifths being singletons. Sequences were obtained from PBMCs. This rearrangement joins TRBV5-1 to TRBJ1-1; no clear D. The receptor was isolated from a woman aged 40-49 years in good health and CMV-seronegative. The CDR3 reads CASSLTANTEAFF. The CDR3 bases are TGCGCCAGCAGCTTGACAGCGAACACTGAAGCTTTCTTT.